This TCR beta chain comes out of a study of identifying expanded T cells in peripheral blood. Study outcomes and limitations: Variance in clone template counts between roughly two-week samples significantly increased with total template count across all healthy donors. Over two and four weeks, about 15 and 19 clones changed, versus around 1.3 between replicates.

This table comes from immunoSEQ multiplex PCR, and its TCRdb copy is limited to in-frame clones, with some not included. The sample carries roughly 78,000 clones, 90% recorded once. About this clone itself: Its cognate antigen is unknown.

V lost 4 bases, J lost 2 bases, and 9 bases lay in between. Per the germline V gene, CDR1 is SGHRS and CDR2 is YFSETQ. This CDR3 spans 13 amino acids. Collection occurred without any documented infections or immune events in donors. V gene TRBV5-1 combines with J gene TRBJ1-1; D is unclear. The sequence was collected from a person aged 18-70 years in good health. The sequenced material came from blood. The DNA for the CDR3 is TGCGCCAGCAGCGAGAACAGCAACACTGAAGCTTTCTTT. Protein product: CASSENSNTEAFF.